Shown below are 19 T cell receptor beta chains from a single sample sequenced in a study of CD8 T cells in Susac syndrome. Random hexamers were used to reverse transcribe the RNA input (about 0.5 to 1 ug). TCRdb re-derived calls from the immunoSEQ multiplex PCR reads in MiXCR, one entry per CDR3 protein. The data contain over 350,000 distinct CDR3 sequences, about 85% of them singletons. Sequenced material: CD8+ T cells from PBMCs. The receptors come from a human donor with multiple sclerosis.

The V gene is TRBV7-9, the J gene TRBJ2-5; D is perhaps TRBD1 (8 bases). The length of the CDR3 is 19 residues. Deletions cut 5 bases from V and 5 bases from J, with 30 bases between. Germline lookup yields CDR1 SEHNR and CDR2 FQNEAQ (reference sequence). CDR3 amino acids: CASSGGGPELRTGLETQYF. For the CDR3, the DNA is TGTGCCAGCAGCGGGGGGGGACCTGAGCTGAGGACAGGGCTCGAGACCCAGTACTTC.

The chain recombines TRBV5-6 with TRBJ2-1; TRBD2 matches 10 bases. With 3 bases clipped from V and 8 bases from J, the junction kept 23 bases outside the gene matches. Germline CDR1 and CDR2: SGHDT and YYEEEE. The CDR3 contains 20 residues. CDR3 sequence: CASSSQLGGLAGVLKHEQFF. CDR3 nucleotides: TGTGCCAGCAGCTCCCAGCTGGGTGGTCTAGCGGGAGTTTTGAAACATGAGCAGTTCTTC.

This clonotype was counted between two and nine times. The rearrangement joins TRBV5-4 to TRBJ2-1; no clear D. Germline loops: CDR1 SGHNT, CDR2 YYREEE (reference sequence). The length of the CDR3 is 15 residues. The germline V and J ends were trimmed by 4 bases and 2 bases, with 13 bases remaining between them. The CDR3 here is CASSPPGGAYNEQFF. The CDR3 nucleotides are TGTGCCAGCAGCCCTCCTGGCGGAGCCTACAATGAGCAGTTCTTC.

The chain links TRBV2 to TRBJ2-3; D is unclear. V was pared by 7 bases and J by 0 bases, with 8 bases between. CDR1 SNHLY and CDR2 FYNNEI come from the germline V gene. This CDR3 comprises 13 residues. The CDR3 DNA follows: TGTGCCAGCACGGAACCTAGCACAGATACGCAGTATTTT. Translation: CASTEPSTDTQYF. The variable domain in full, with the rest retrieved from reference TRBV2 and TRBJ2-3, is EPEVTQTPSHQVTQMGQEVILRCVPISNHLYFYWYRQILGQKVEFLVSFYNNEISEKSEIFDDQFSVERPDGSNFTLKIRSTKLEDSAMYFCASTEPSTDTQYFGPGTRLTVL.

V usage is TRBV13 and J usage is TRBJ2-1, with D possibly being TRBD2 (6 bases). With 3 bases removed from V and 6 bases from J, the gap between germline ends came to 12 bases. CDR3 length: 14 amino acids. Germline CDR1 and CDR2: PRHDT and FYEKMQ (reference sequence). In DNA, the CDR3 is TGTGCCAGCAGCTTCCGGGAGAAGGTCAATGAGCAGTTCTTC. Translated: CASSFREKVNEQFF.

The V gene is TRBV19, the J gene TRBJ1-1; D might be TRBD1 (6 bases). This CDR3 comprises 15 residues. Between the trimmed V and J ends, which lost 1 base and 1 base, there was a span of 10 bases. Per the germline V gene, CDR1 is LNHDA and CDR2 is SQIVND (reference sequence). CDR3 sequence: CASSIVGTTNTEAFF. The DNA of the CDR3 is TGTGCCAGTAGTATAGTTGGGACAACGAACACTGAAGCTTTCTTT.

In its sample, this clonotype was seen once. The chain has TRBV29-1 and TRBJ1-4, with TRBD1 matching 8 bases. From germline, CDR1 is SQVTM and CDR2 ANQGSEA. The CDR3 runs 15 residues. V shed 6 bases and J 5 bases; nucleotides not matched to a gene: 11. DNA of the CDR3: TGCAGCGTCCCCATGGGTACAGGGGGGAATGAAAAACTGTTTTTT. Translating gives CSVPMGTGGNEKLFF.

This rearrangement joins TRBV11-2 to TRBJ2-7, with D possibly matching TRBD2 (5 bases). Germline assignment: CDR1 SGHAT and CDR2 FQNNGV. The CDR3 has 17 amino acids. V lost 5 bases and J lost 0, with 20 bases in between. The DNA for the CDR3 is TGTGCCAGCAGCCCCCTATGGGGAGAAACCAGCTCCTACGAGCAGTACTTC. Translating it yields CASSPLWGETSSYEQYF.

The rearrangement links TRBV28 to TRBJ1-4; the D is unclear. CDR3 length equals 15 residues. Trimming shortened V by 6 bases and J by 4 bases, and 15 bases separated the two germline ends. CDR1 MDHEN and CDR2 SYDVKM come from the germline V gene. The CDR3 nucleotides read TGTGCCAGCAGCCCCTACAAAGGGTTTAATGAAAAACTGTTTTTT. This translates into CASSPYKGFNEKLFF.

The chain carries TRBV27 and TRBJ2-3, with 10 positions matching TRBD1. Germline loops: CDR1 MNHEY, CDR2 SMNVEV (reference sequence). V was clipped by 6 bases and J by 3 bases; unmatched bases: 3. The CDR3 contains 14 residues. The CDR3 loop is CASSGTGETDTQYF. CDR3 sequence (DNA): TGTGCCAGCAGCGGGACAGGGGAGACAGATACGCAGTATTTT.

The chain has TRBV19 and TRBJ2-7; 7 positions match TRBD2. Germline CDR1 reads LNHDA; CDR2 reads SQIVND (reference sequence). The junction had 6 bases not matched to a gene; V was cut back by 4 bases and J by 3 bases. The CDR3 length is 14 residues. The CDR3 bases are TGTGCCAGTAGTAGCCTTGGGGAGGGCTACGAGCAGTACTTC. Amino acid sequence: CASSSLGEGYEQYF.

This clonotype was observed once. This rearrangement joins TRBV19 to TRBJ1-1, with D possibly being TRBD1 (6 bases). V was clipped by 8 bases and J by 2 bases, with 12 bases between them. This CDR3 contains 13 residues. CDR1 is LNHDA and CDR2 is SQIVND in the germline V gene (reference sequence). CDR3 sequence reads: CASWDNSNTEAFF. The CDR3 bases are TGTGCCAGTTGGGACAACTCAAACACTGAAGCTTTCTTT.

This clonotype turned up a few times. The rearrangement joins TRBV6-1 to TRBJ1-2, with D perhaps matching TRBD1 (6 bases). Trimming pared 7 bases from V and 3 bases from J, leaving 18 bases between. This CDR3 has 15 residues. Germline V gives CDR1 MNHNS, CDR2 SASEGT. In DNA form, the CDR3 reads TGTGCCAGCACAGATACAGGGCAGGGGTACTATGGCTACACCTTC. Translation: CASTDTGQGYYGYTF.

The chain employs TRBV4-1 and TRBJ2-1; TRBD1 might be the D (6 bases). Between the trimmed V and J ends, which lost 5 bases and 5 bases, there was a span of 19 bases. Germline CDR1 reads MGHRA; CDR2 reads YSYEKL. This CDR3 has 16 residues. CDR3 coding DNA: TGCGCCAGCAGCAAAACCCCAACAGGGTCGGACAATGAGCAGTTCTTC. Its translation is CASSKTPTGSDNEQFF.

The chain uses TRBV3-1 and TRBJ2-7, with D possibly matching TRBD2 (6 bases). The V end was cut by 0 bases, the J end by 6 bases, with 27 bases between. The CDR3 length is 19 residues. Germline V CDR1 and CDR2: LGHDT, YNNKEL (reference sequence). CDR3 sequence: CASSQEVWKGTSVVREQYF. In DNA, the CDR3 is TGTGCCAGCAGCCAAGAGGTTTGGAAGGGGACTTCGGTGGTGCGCGAGCAGTACTTC.

This sequence joins TRBV5-1 and TRBJ2-5, with TRBD2 matching 9 bases. The CDR3 totals 18 residues. From germline, CDR1 is SGHRS and CDR2 YFSETQ. V lost 5 bases, J lost 0 bases, and 14 bases stayed unmatched. The DNA of the CDR3 is TGCGCCAGCAGACTCGGACTAGCGAGTTACGGGTACCAAGAGACCCAGTACTTC. Protein: CASRLGLASYGYQETQYF. The variable domain in full, completed from reference TRBV5-1 and TRBJ2-5, reads KAGVTQTPRYLIKTRGQQVTLSCSPISGHRSVSWYQQTPGQGLQFLFEYFSETQRNKGNFPGRFSGRQFSNSRSEMNVSTLELGDSALYLCASRLGLASYGYQETQYFGPGTRLLVL.

This rearrangement joins TRBV10-3 to TRBJ1-3; no definite D call. Trimming removed 0 bases at V and 1 base at J, with 4 bases between. The CDR3 runs to 14 residues. Germline V gene lookup returns CDR1 ENHRY and CDR2 SYGVKD. CDR3 protein: CAISESASGNTIYF. The CDR3 DNA reads as TGTGCCATCAGTGAGTCGGCGTCTGGAAACACCATATATTTT.

This clonotype has just one count. The chain couples TRBV3-1 to TRBJ2-7; TRBD2 might be the D (6 bases). V lost 6 bases, J lost 2 bases, and 17 bases lay in between. Germline V gene data show CDR1 as LGHDT and CDR2 as YNNKEL (reference sequence). The CDR3 sequence is 15 residues long. The CDR3 region is CASSQNRDSTYEQYF. CDR3 in DNA: TGTGCCAGCAGTCAGAACCGGGACTCCACCTACGAGCAGTACTTC.

The genes are TRBV9 and TRBJ2-7, with TRBD2 identical over 7 bases. In germline, CDR1 is SGDLS, CDR2 YYNGEE. The CDR3 sequence is 14 residues long. Losses at the gene ends were 5 bases for V and 5 bases for J; bases not matched to a gene: 10. The CDR3 DNA follows: TGTGCCAGCAGTCTTGGGGGAGGGCCTCACGAGCAGTACTTC. Its translation is CASSLGGGPHEQYF.